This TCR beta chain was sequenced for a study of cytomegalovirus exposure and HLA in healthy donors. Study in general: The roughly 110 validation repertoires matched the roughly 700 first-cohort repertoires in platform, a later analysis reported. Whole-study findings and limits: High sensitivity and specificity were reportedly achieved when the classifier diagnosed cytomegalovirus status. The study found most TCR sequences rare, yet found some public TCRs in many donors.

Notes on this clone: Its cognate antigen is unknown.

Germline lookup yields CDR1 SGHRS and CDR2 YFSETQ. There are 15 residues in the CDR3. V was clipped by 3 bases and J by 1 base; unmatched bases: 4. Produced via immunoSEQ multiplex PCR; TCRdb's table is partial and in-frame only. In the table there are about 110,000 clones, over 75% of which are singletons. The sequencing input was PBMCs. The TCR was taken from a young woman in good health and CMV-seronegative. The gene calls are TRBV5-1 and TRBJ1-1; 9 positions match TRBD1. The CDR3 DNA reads TGCGCCAGCAGCTGGGGACAGGGCTGGAACACTGAAGCTTTCTTT. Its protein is CASSWGQGWNTEAFF.